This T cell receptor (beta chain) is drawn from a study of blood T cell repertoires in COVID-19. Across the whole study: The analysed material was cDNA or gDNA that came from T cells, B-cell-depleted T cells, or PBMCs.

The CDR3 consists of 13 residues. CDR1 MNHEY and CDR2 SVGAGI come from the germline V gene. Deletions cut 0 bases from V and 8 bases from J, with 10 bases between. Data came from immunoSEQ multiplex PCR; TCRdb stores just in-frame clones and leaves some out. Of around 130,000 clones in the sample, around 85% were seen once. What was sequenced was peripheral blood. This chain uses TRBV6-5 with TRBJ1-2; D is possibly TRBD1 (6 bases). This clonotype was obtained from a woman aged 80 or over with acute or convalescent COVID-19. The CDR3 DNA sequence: TGTGCCAGCAGTTACTCGAACAGGGACGGCTACACCTTC. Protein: CASSYSNRDGYTF.